This TCR beta chain was profiled in a study of regulatory T cells in long-lasting Graves disease. Time point in this sample: persistent/refractory GD, antithyroid drugs over 5 years with positive TRAb. The TCR library was made from RNA extracted from PBMCs. This clonotype showed up many times. Construction of the TCR beta libraries employed iRepertoire HTBI primers in conjunction with Arm-PCR of CDR3 regions. TCRdb independently ran MiXCR on the multiplex PCR reads; one entry per CDR3 protein. The sample consists of under 450,000 distinct CDR3 sequences, less than 25% of them appearing once. Trimming stripped 0 bases from V and 1 base from J, with 15 bases between. CDR3 length: 17 amino acids. The germline V gene has CDR1 LNHNV and CDR2 YYDKDF (reference sequence).

The V gene is TRBV15, the J gene TRBJ1-1, with a weak D call TRBD1 (5 bases). This material consisted of peripheral blood mononuclear cells (PBMCs), taken when the disease was refractory, from a patient treated with antithyroid drugs. The source of this sequence is a female donor with Graves disease. CDR3 nucleotides: TGTGCCACCAGCAGAGATAATTGGGTCAGGGCGAACACTGAAGCTTTCTTT. Translation: CATSRDNWVRANTEAFF.